These T cell receptor beta chains were read from a single sample in a study of shared clonotypes between healthy human individuals. Sequenced by immunoSEQ multiplex PCR; TCRdb stores in-frame clones only, minus some. The sample lists around 510,000 clones, approximately 95% occurring once. The sequenced material came from naive CD4+ T cells sorted from blood. These receptors were taken from a woman younger than 45 in good health. Both conserved end residues are part of each CDR3.

CDR3 protein	J gene	V gene
CASSMTGDQETQYF	TRBJ2-5	TRBV19
CASSITAIETQYF	TRBJ2-5	TRBV19
CASSSQTGLKGVYEQYF	TRBJ2-7	TRBV11-2
CASSLGRSYNEQFF	TRBJ2-1	TRBV5-8
CSASGVGGYTF	TRBJ1-2	TRBV20-1
CASSLEVLQETQYF	TRBJ2-5	TRBV5-4
CATSRVGIGTGELFF	TRBJ2-2	TRBV15
CASSHSGGHGELFF	TRBJ2-2	TRBV16
CASSPRPLYEQYF	TRBJ2-7	TRBV6-6
CASKNPTGLGSYEQYF	TRBJ2-7	TRBV5-1
CASRLAPSTDTQYF	TRBJ2-3	TRBV28
CASSLVTGGVDTQYF	TRBJ2-3	TRBV5-6
CASKTGDLRKLFF	TRBJ1-4	TRBV28
CASSYSGYSNQPQHF	TRBJ1-5	TRBV6-5
CASSLWGRDTDTQYF	TRBJ2-3	TRBV27
CASSWGPEATNEKLFF	TRBJ1-4	TRBV5-6
CASSLEGFSGYTF	TRBJ1-2	TRBV27
CASSLMEGAYNEQFF	TRBJ2-1	TRBV5-1
CATGTPPFEQFF	TRBJ2-1	TRBV6-5
CASSAKQGAYEQYF	TRBJ2-7	TRBV19
CASSLLAGHTDTQYF	TRBJ2-3	TRBV2
CASQGLSTDTQYF	TRBJ2-3	TRBV6-6
CASSKDRGQTQYF	TRBJ2-5	TRBV19
CASSRTGPSYEQYF	TRBJ2-7	TRBV6-5
CASSLSAGGPYEQYF	TRBJ2-7	TRBV5-1
CASTPRGGAGDTEAFF	TRBJ1-1	TRBV5-1
CASSPRRTSGRKREQFF	TRBJ2-1	TRBV7-8
CASSREGHTSMTF	TRBJ1-2	TRBV4-1
CASSLGTSGRGETQYF	TRBJ2-5	TRBV5-1
CATSREYGTVSYEQYF	TRBJ2-7	TRBV15
CASSSRPGELFF	TRBJ2-2	TRBV19
CAISDLDRRGTYEQYF	TRBJ2-7	TRBV10-3
CASSLMYYEQYF	TRBJ2-7	TRBV28
CASSLAAGRVYEQYF	TRBJ2-7	TRBV5-1
CASSVRDRYEQYF	TRBJ2-7	TRBV11-2
CASSPDLTDTQYF	TRBJ2-3	TRBV18
CASGGEEGTGELFF	TRBJ2-2	TRBV2
CAWTGQGAATEAFF	TRBJ1-1	TRBV30
CASSKSQTSTSTDTQYF	TRBJ2-3	TRBV7-8
CASSYRDMNTEAFF	TRBJ1-1	TRBV6-6
CAYREGTGELFF	TRBJ2-2	TRBV25-1
CAISEGTLSNQPQHF	TRBJ1-5	TRBV10-3
CASSLGGVQETQYF	TRBJ2-5	TRBV28
CAISPGQGDQPQHF	TRBJ1-5	TRBV10-3
CASRPGQPTLAYGYTF	TRBJ1-2	TRBV28
CASSLGLAFSETQYF	TRBJ2-5	TRBV19
CATRRGGSYEQYF	TRBJ2-7	TRBV11-2
CASSQKRSSGRGAQETQYF	TRBJ2-5	TRBV4-1
CASKLAGDYEQYF	TRBJ2-7	TRBV5-1